This T cell receptor beta chain was sequenced in a study of early T cells in non-severe SARS-CoV-2 infection. Study context: Chains from this unsorted whole-blood bulk RNA could not be paired. Overall study findings and caveats: A preference for anti-spike CD8 responses marked VDJdb matching, which missed private and CD4 specificities.

This clonotype was seen at least ten times. Its cognate antigen is unknown. In germline, CDR1 is SGHRS, CDR2 YFSETQ. V dropped 2 bases and J dropped 3 bases, with 8 bases sitting between them. This CDR3 has 13 amino acids. Tagging with unique molecular identifiers was applied to individual cDNA molecules. TCRdb used MiXCR to reprocess the 5' RACE reads, holding one entry per CDR3 protein. The sample yields tens of thousands of distinct CDR3 sequences, around 11% seen once. This sequence joins TRBV5-1 and TRBJ1-1; tentative D call: TRBD1 (5 bases). This TCR was recovered from an adult who was a healthcare worker with PCR-confirmed SARS-CoV-2 infection or an uninfected control (not recorded which). The starting material was whole blood, obtained at baseline. CDR3 residues: CASSFDSYTEAFF. The CDR3 region has the DNA TGCGCCAGCAGCTTTGACAGCTACACTGAAGCTTTCTTT.